The 31 T cell receptor beta chains presented below share a single source sample, sequenced in a study of cytomegalovirus exposure and HLA in healthy donors. The PCR was carried out with 60 Vbeta primers and 13 Jbeta primers. Libraries were prepared by immunoSEQ multiplex PCR; TCRdb keeps only in-frame clonotypes and omits some of them. The table has 60,000 to 95,000 clones, approximately 80% seen once. Sequences were obtained from PBMCs. All receptors derive from a woman between 40 and 55 years old in good health and CMV-seropositive.

The table lists this clone with a few counts. The chain recombines TRBV29-1 with TRBJ1-3, with D hard to call. V was cut by 6 bases and J by 4 bases, with 7 bases left in between. Germline V gives CDR1 SQVTM, CDR2 ANQGSEA. This CDR3 has 11 residues. CDR3 region: CSVLVGNTIYF. For the CDR3, the DNA is TGCAGCGTCCTAGTAGGAAACACCATATATTTT.

This clone occurred many times. CDR3 nucleotide sequence: TGTGCCAGCAGCGCCGGGACAGGTGATTACTACGAGCAGTACTTC. Translated, it gives CASSAGTGDYYEQYF. This sequence joins TRBV5-4 and TRBJ2-7; 8 bases are shared with TRBD1. Germline V lookup: CDR1 SGHNT, CDR2 YYREEE (reference sequence). V trimming: 4 bases; J trimming: 3 bases; junction bases outside the gene matches: 9. The length of the CDR3 is 15 residues.

V usage is TRBV28 and J usage is TRBJ1-3; D remains unclear. In germline, CDR1 is MDHEN, CDR2 SYDVKM. Deletions cut 11 bases from V and 4 bases from J, with 15 bases between. The CDR3 runs 13 residues. In DNA form, the CDR3 reads TGTGCCTGCCATGGAGGGCTAGGAAACACCATATATTTT. Translating gives CACHGGLGNTIYF.

V usage is TRBV29-1 and J usage is TRBJ2-5, with 9 bases matching TRBD1. The CDR3 totals 13 residues. From germline, CDR1 is SQVTM and CDR2 ANQGSEA. The trim removed 4 bases at V and 5 bases at J, leaving 5 bases unmatched. This CDR3 reads CSVGTGVRETQYF. In nucleotides, the CDR3 is TGCAGCGTTGGGACAGGGGTTCGGGAGACCCAGTACTTC.

This chain connects TRBV11-1 to TRBJ2-5, with D maybe TRBD1 (6 bases). The J call is in doubt because the DNA end fits TRBJ2-7 better. This CDR3 comprises 14 residues. Looked up from germline, CDR1 is SGHAT and CDR2 is FQDESV (reference sequence). The CDR3 DNA sequence: TGTGCCAGCAGCTTATTGCAGGGGAACTACGAGCAGTACTTC. Translation: CASSLLQGNYEQYF.

The chain recombines TRBV5-1 with TRBJ2-7; the match to TRBD1 covers 11 bases. V was pared by 4 bases and J by 3 bases, with 9 bases of the junction left unmatched. Germline V lookup: CDR1 SGHRS, CDR2 YFSETQ. This CDR3 contains 16 residues. CDR3 in DNA: TGCGCCAGCAGCGAACGGACAGGGGGCAATTTCTACGAGCAGTACTTC. It translates to CASSERTGGNFYEQYF.

The chain combines TRBV7-9 with TRBJ2-2; the D gene is possibly TRBD1 (6 bases). Germline lookup yields CDR1 SEHNR and CDR2 FQNEAQ (reference sequence). Trimming took off 5 bases at V and 2 bases at J, with 9 bases between the two ends. The CDR3 loop spans 14 amino acids. The CDR3 region is CASSKDRNTGELFF. In nucleotides, the CDR3 is TGTGCCAGCAGCAAGGACAGAAACACCGGGGAGCTGTTTTTT.

J is TRBJ2-2 and V is TRBV2; 9 bases match TRBD1. The CDR3 runs to 15 residues. Per germline, CDR1 SNHLY and CDR2 FYNNEI. V was pared by 9 bases and J by 1 base, with 6 bases of the junction left unmatched. CDR3 loop: CARDWDRENTGELFF. CDR3 nucleotide sequence: TGTGCCAGGGACTGGGACAGGGAGAACACCGGGGAGCTGTTTTTT. The entire variable domain, with the rest obtained from reference TRBV2 and TRBJ2-2, is as follows: EPEVTQTPSHQVTQMGQEVILRCVPISNHLYFYWYRQILGQKVEFLVSFYNNEISEKSEIFDDQFSVERPDGSNFTLKIRSTKLEDSAMYFCARDWDRENTGELFFGEGSRLTVL.

The V call is TRBV7-9, the J call TRBJ2-7; TRBD1 matches 10 bases. The trim removed 0 bases at V and 3 bases at J, leaving 2 bases unmatched. The CDR3 consists of 15 residues. Germline V CDR1 and CDR2: SEHNR, FQNEAQ (reference sequence). CDR3 protein: CASSLAGTGDYEQYF. The CDR3 DNA reads TGTGCCAGCAGCTTAGCCGGGACAGGGGACTACGAGCAGTACTTC.

The chain couples TRBV5-6 to TRBJ1-1; maybe TRBD1 (5 bases). Germline V lookup: CDR1 SGHDT, CDR2 YYEEEE. The CDR3 is made up of 14 amino acids. V lost 0 bases to trimming and J lost 4 bases, with 10 bases between them. The CDR3 spells CASSLGQGATEAFF. CDR3 nucleotide sequence: TGTGCCAGCAGCTTGGGGCAGGGCGCCACTGAAGCTTTCTTT.

This chain uses TRBV7-2 with TRBJ1-2; 7 nucleotides align to TRBD1. From germline, CDR1 is SGHTA and CDR2 FQGNSA. V shed 5 bases, J shed 5 bases, and the junction held 5 bases outside the gene matches. The CDR3 is made up of 13 amino acids. The CDR3 nucleotides are TGTGCCAGCAGCATAGACAGGGAGTATGGCTACACCTTC. It codes for CASSIDREYGYTF.

CDR3 DNA: TGTGCCAGCAGCCCCGAGGGACAGGGTTGGGCCGGGGAGCTGTTTTTT. Protein sequence: CASSPEGQGWAGELFF. The chain recombines TRBV6-4 with TRBJ2-2, with 9 nucleotides matching TRBD1. After removal of 6 bases from V and 6 bases from J, the junction contained 11 bases not matched to a gene. Germline CDR1 reads MRHNA; CDR2 reads SNTAGT. The CDR3 length is 16 residues.

V and J are TRBV6-6 and TRBJ1-5, with D tentatively TRBD1 (6 bases). CDR3 length equals 16 residues. The V and J ends lost 4 bases and 1 base respectively, with 14 bases between them. Germline values: CDR1 MNHNY, CDR2 SVGAGI (reference sequence). CDR3: CASSSTGSPSNQPQHF. In nucleotides, the CDR3 is TGTGCCAGCAGTTCCACAGGGTCTCCCAGCAATCAGCCCCAGCATTTT.

CDR3 DNA sequence: TGTGCCAGCAGCTTTCCAGAAAGGAACACTGAAGCTTTCTTT. Translation: CASSFPERNTEAFF. V is TRBV7-9 and J is TRBJ1-1; D is unresolved. V was trimmed by 3 bases and J by 1 base, leaving 9 bases between them. Looked up from germline, CDR1 is SEHNR and CDR2 is FQNEAQ (reference sequence). The length of the CDR3 is 14 residues.

The genes are TRBV9 and TRBJ2-6; D ambiguous. Trimming stripped 2 bases from V and 0 bases from J, with 6 bases between. The CDR3 has 15 residues. The germline CDR1 and CDR2 sequences are SGDLS and YYNGEE. The CDR3 bases are TGTGCCAGCAGCGTCTGGAGCTCTGGGGCCAACGTCCTGACTTTC. Translated: CASSVWSSGANVLTF.

This clone has more than one count but fewer than ten. The genes are TRBV21-1 and TRBJ2-1; the listed D gene, TRBD1, was not tested against the DNA. TRBV21-1 is described as a pseudogene. This CDR3 is 15 amino acids long. The CDR3 spells CASPEPGQGYNEQFF. CDR3 bases: TGTGCCAGCCCAGAACCGGGACAGGGATACAATGAGCAGTTCTTC.

This chain uses TRBV4-1 with TRBJ1-4; 7 bases are shared with TRBD1. The germline V gene has CDR1 MGHRA and CDR2 YSYEKL. Trimming took 3 bases from V and 3 from J; bases not matched to a gene: 4. CDR3 size: 15 residues. The CDR3 DNA sequence: TGCGCCAGCAGCCAGGCAGGGGGTGCTAATGAAAAACTGTTTTTT. Translated: CASSQAGGANEKLFF.

V usage is TRBV20-1 and J usage is TRBJ2-1, with D hard to call. The CDR3 spans 11 residues. Between the trimmed V and J ends, which lost 3 bases and 4 bases, there was a span of 4 bases. Germline V gene sequence: CDR1 DFQATT, CDR2 SNEGSKA (reference sequence). This CDR3 is CSASSYNEQFF. CDR3 sequence (DNA): TGCAGTGCTAGTTCGTACAATGAGCAGTTCTTC.

The chain links TRBV28 to TRBJ2-6; 8 bases map to TRBD1. The CDR3 is 18 amino acids. Germline values: CDR1 MDHEN, CDR2 SYDVKM. The trim removed 6 bases at V and 0 bases at J, leaving 10 bases unmatched. CDR3 sequence: CASSTGRGPFSGANVLTF. In nucleotides, the CDR3 is TGTGCCAGCAGCACGGGCAGGGGGCCCTTCTCTGGGGCCAACGTCCTGACTTTC. Full variable domain (outside the CDR3, taken from reference TRBV28 and TRBJ2-6): DVKVTQSSRYLVKRTGEKVFLECVQDMDHENMFWYRQDPGLGLRLIYFSYDVKMKEKGDIPEGYSVSREKKERFSLILESASTNQTSMYLCASSTGRGPFSGANVLTFGAGSRLTVL.

This rearrangement joins TRBV5-1 to TRBJ2-7, with TRBD2 matching 14 bases. This CDR3 region has 17 residues. Trimming cost V 4 bases and J 5 bases; bases outside gene matches: 11. CDR1 SGHRS and CDR2 YFSETQ come from the germline V gene. CDR3 loop: CASSPGTSGGRAHEQYF. The CDR3 nucleotides are TGCGCCAGCAGCCCAGGGACTAGCGGGGGAAGGGCCCACGAGCAGTACTTC.

The gene calls are TRBV5-6 and TRBJ1-2; no firm D call. Germline loops: CDR1 SGHDT, CDR2 YYEEEE. The CDR3 extends over 12 amino acids. V was clipped by 4 bases and J by 1 base, with 5 bases between them. CDR3 nucleotide sequence: TGTGCCAGCAGCACCGGTAACTATGGCTACACCTTC. Translated, it gives CASSTGNYGYTF.

The chain has TRBV4-2 and TRBJ2-2; perhaps TRBD1 as D (5 bases). Germline CDR1 is LGHNA and CDR2 is YNFKEQ. This CDR3 is 18 amino acids long. V dropped 0 bases and J dropped 2 bases, with 16 bases sitting between them. CDR3 protein: CASSQDRGGHPNTGELFF. CDR3 DNA: TGTGCCAGCAGCCAAGATAGAGGTGGACACCCTAACACCGGGGAGCTGTTTTTT.

This clone was seen once. The J gene is TRBJ1-5, the V gene TRBV6-5; no firm D call. Trimming pared 6 bases from V and 3 bases from J, leaving 15 bases between. From germline, CDR1 is MNHEY and CDR2 SVGAGI. This CDR3 has 15 amino acids. For the CDR3, the DNA is TGTGCCAGCAGACCGGACGGAGGAGTCAATCAGCCCCAGCATTTT. Protein sequence: CASRPDGGVNQPQHF.

V and J are TRBV11-1 and TRBJ2-5; 7 bases map to TRBD1. The germline V gene encodes CDR1 SGHAT and CDR2 FQDESV (reference sequence). After removal of 4 bases from V and 1 base from J, the junction contained 6 bases not matched to a gene. There are 15 residues in the CDR3. This chain's CDR3 is CASSSGDSLQETQYF. In DNA, the CDR3 is TGTGCCAGCAGCTCTGGGGACAGTCTCCAAGAGACCCAGTACTTC.

The V gene is TRBV29-1, the J gene TRBJ2-5; 7 positions match TRBD1. V was pared by 4 bases and J by 7 bases, with 9 bases of the junction left unmatched. The CDR3 sequence is 13 residues long. The germline CDR1 and CDR2 sequences are SQVTM and ANQGSEA. The CDR3, as DNA: TGCAGCGTTGTAGGGGGCCTCCTCGGGACCCAGTACTTC. Translated: CSVVGGLLGTQYF. The full variable domain, its missing parts supplied by reference TRBV29-1 and TRBJ2-5, is SAVISQKPSRDICQRGTSLTIQCQVDSQVTMMFWYRQQPGQSLTLIATANQGSEATYESGFVIDKFPISRPNLTFSTLTVSNMSPEDSSIYLCSVVGGLLGTQYFGPGTRLLVL.

The chain employs TRBV5-1 and TRBJ2-1; D is perhaps TRBD2 (6 bases). Germline lookup yields CDR1 SGHRS and CDR2 YFSETQ. This CDR3 spans 14 amino acids. Trimming left V 4 bases short and J 0 bases short, with 8 bases between. For the CDR3, the DNA is TGCGCCAGCAGCGCGGGACTCTCCTACAATGAGCAGTTCTTC. It codes for CASSAGLSYNEQFF.

The rearrangement links TRBV19 to TRBJ2-3; a possible D gene is TRBD1 (5 bases). Germline V gene lookup returns CDR1 LNHDA and CDR2 SQIVND (reference sequence). This CDR3 contains 12 residues. CDR3 protein: CATGHATDTQYF. The CDR3 DNA reads as TGTGCAACCGGACACGCTACAGATACGCAGTATTTT. Full variable domain (missing parts from reference TRBV19 and TRBJ2-3): DGGITQSPKYLFRKEGQNVTLSCEQNLNHDAMYWYRQDPGQGLRLIYYSQIVNDFQKGDIAEGYSVSREKKESFPLTVTSAQKNPTAFYLCATGHATDTQYFGPGTRLTVL.

This chain links TRBV2 with TRBJ2-3, with 9 bases lining up with TRBD2. V shed 9 bases and J 2 bases; nucleotides not matched to a gene: 12. There are 16 residues in the CDR3. CDR1 is SNHLY and CDR2 is FYNNEI in the germline V gene. The CDR3 spells CASLRGGGAVTDTQYF. DNA of the CDR3: TGTGCCAGTCTGCGAGGCGGGGGGGCCGTCACAGATACGCAGTATTTT.

This clone was seen more than once but under ten times. The chain joins TRBV7-2 to TRBJ2-5, with TRBD2 matching over 7 bases. The end of the DNA aligns better with TRBJ2-7, so the J call may be wrong. Per the germline V gene, CDR1 is SGHTA and CDR2 is FQGNSA. The CDR3 has 15 residues. The chain's CDR3 is CASSLASGWIDEQYF. CDR3 nucleotides: TGTGCCAGCAGCTTAGCTAGCGGGTGGATCGACGAGCAGTACTTC.

This chain connects TRBV19 to TRBJ1-2, with D possibly matching TRBD1 (5 bases). CDR3 length: 14 amino acids. CDR1 is LNHDA, CDR2 SQIVND, per germline (reference sequence). V was clipped by 2 bases and J by 2 bases, with 9 bases between them. The CDR3, as DNA: TGTGCCAGTAGTATACAGGGAGGGAACTATGGCTACACCTTC. Translation: CASSIQGGNYGYTF.

The rearrangement links TRBV29-1 to TRBJ1-2; D call uncertain. Trimming removed 0 bases from V and 4 bases from J, with 18 bases in between. The length of the CDR3 is 16 residues. Germline CDR1 and CDR2: SQVTM and ANQGSEA. For the CDR3, the DNA is TGCAGCGTTGAAGACACAGCACGTCGGGATACCTATGGCTACACCTTC. Translating it yields CSVEDTARRDTYGYTF.